These 25 T cell receptor beta chains share one sample of origin, sequenced in a study of blood T cell repertoires in COVID-19. The method was immunoSEQ multiplex PCR; TCRdb's version includes in-frame clones alone and lacks a portion of them. The sample records roughly 140,000 clones, 65% to 85% being singletons. The sequenced sample was peripheral blood. Every receptor here comes from a woman of 80 years or more with acute or convalescent COVID-19.

J is TRBJ1-2 and V is TRBV5-1; D perhaps matches TRBD1 (6 bases). The germline V and J ends were trimmed by 2 bases and 3 bases, with 11 bases remaining between them. Germline V gene data show CDR1 as SGHRS and CDR2 as YFSETQ. This CDR3 region has 14 residues. The chain's CDR3 is CASSFGTPDYGYTF. The CDR3 DNA sequence: TGCGCCAGCAGCTTTGGGACACCAGACTATGGCTACACCTTC. The variable domain in full, completed from reference TRBV5-1 and TRBJ1-2, reads KAGVTQTPRYLIKTRGQQVTLSCSPISGHRSVSWYQQTPGQGLQFLFEYFSETQRNKGNFPGRFSGRQFSNSRSEMNVSTLELGDSALYLCASSFGTPDYGYTFGSGTRLTVV.

This chain links TRBV6-5 with TRBJ1-2; TRBD1 matches at 9 bases. In germline, CDR1 is MNHEY, CDR2 SVGAGI. CDR3 size: 13 residues. After removal of 2 bases from V and 8 bases from J, the junction contained 3 bases not matched to a gene. The CDR3 DNA is TGTGCCAGCAGTTACGGACAGGGGCAGGGCTACACCTTC. Protein: CASSYGQGQGYTF.

This rearrangement joins TRBV5-1 to TRBJ1-1; TRBD1 aligns across 9 bases. The germline V gene has CDR1 SGHRS and CDR2 YFSETQ. The CDR3 has 15 residues. The junction had 7 bases not matched to a gene; V was cut back by 4 bases and J by 3 bases. CDR3 protein: CASSLARDRDTEAFF. DNA of the CDR3: TGCGCCAGCAGCCTCGCTAGGGACAGGGACACTGAAGCTTTCTTT. Based on the CDR3 plus reference TRBV5-1 and TRBJ1-1, the full variable domain is KAGVTQTPRYLIKTRGQQVTLSCSPISGHRSVSWYQQTPGQGLQFLFEYFSETQRNKGNFPGRFSGRQFSNSRSEMNVSTLELGDSALYLCASSLARDRDTEAFFGQGTRLTVV.

This chain uses TRBV6-5 with TRBJ2-2; D not certain. Deletions cut 9 bases from V and 7 bases from J, with 21 bases between. The CDR3 loop spans 15 amino acids. Germline V gives CDR1 MNHEY, CDR2 SVGAGI. CDR3: CASSPVIASGGELFF. The CDR3 region has the DNA TGTGCCAGTTCTCCCGTGATCGCGTCGGGCGGGGAGCTGTTTTTT.

The gene calls are TRBV4-2 and TRBJ1-2; D gene uncertain. Germline CDR1 reads LGHNA; CDR2 reads YNFKEQ. The length of the CDR3 is 14 residues. Deletions cut 0 bases from V and 0 bases from J, with 5 bases between. The CDR3 DNA follows: TGTGCCAGCAGCCAAGATGGAGCTAACTATGGCTACACCTTC. Translation gives CASSQDGANYGYTF.

The V call is TRBV2, the J call TRBJ2-7, with TRBD2 as a possible D gene (5 bases). The CDR3 runs to 12 residues. V gave up 5 bases and J gave up 5 bases, with 10 bases separating them. Germline-derived CDR1 and CDR2 are SNHLY and FYNNEI. CDR3 DNA sequence: TGTGCCAGCAGTCTACTAGTGCACGAGCAGTACTTC. This encodes CASSLLVHEQYF.

This clone was picked up a small number of times. The chain joins TRBV3-1 (or the pseudogene TRBV3-2) to TRBJ2-5; 7 bases align to TRBD2. The CDR3 totals 15 residues. Germline CDR1 LGHDT, CDR2 YNNKEL (reference sequence). V shed 0 bases and J 5 bases; nucleotides not matched to a gene: 6. In DNA, the CDR3 is TGTGCCAGCAGCCAAGAAGGGGTAGCGGGTGAGACCCAGTACTTC. This encodes CASSQEGVAGETQYF.

The gene calls are TRBV6-2 or TRBV6-3 and TRBJ2-4, with 9 bases lining up with TRBD2. Trimming cost V 7 bases and J 0 bases; bases outside gene matches: 10. Germline CDR1 and CDR2: MNHEY and SVGEGT. CDR3 size: 17 residues. CDR3 bases: TGTGCCAGCACCCCACCCCCTAGCGGGGTAGCCAAAAACATTCAGTACTTC. Protein product: CASTPPPSGVAKNIQYF.

The chain couples TRBV10-3 to TRBJ1-2; D remains unclear. The CDR3 is 13 amino acids. Germline CDR1 ENHRY, CDR2 SYGVKD. The V gene lost 2 bases and the J gene lost 0 bases, with 4 bases spanning the gap. CDR3 in DNA: TGTGCCATCAGTGAGGGCTCTAACTATGGCTACACCTTC. Its translation: CAISEGSNYGYTF.

This chain links TRBV7-9 with TRBJ1-4, with a tentative D call TRBD1 (5 bases). The germline CDR1 and CDR2 sequences are SEHNR and FQNEAQ (reference sequence). This CDR3 spans 14 amino acids. V was shortened by 2 bases and J by 11 bases, with 15 bases between the two germline ends. The CDR3 DNA reads TGTGCCAGCAGCTTAACAGCCCAGGGTTCTAAACTGTTTTTT. Its translation is CASSLTAQGSKLFF.

This clone was detected only a few times. The V gene is TRBV5-1, the J gene TRBJ1-4, with D possibly matching TRBD1 (5 bases). The CDR3 length is 15 residues. The V gene's germline CDR1 is SGHRS and CDR2 YFSETQ. V was clipped by 0 bases and J by 6 bases, with 12 bases between them. Here the CDR3 DNA reads TGCGCCAGCAGCTTGGTTCCAGGGTCGGATGAAAAACTGTTTTTT. Its protein product is CASSLVPGSDEKLFF.

CDR3 protein: CASGTATNEKLFF. As DNA, the CDR3 is TGTGCCAGCGGGACAGCAACTAATGAAAAACTGTTTTTT. The chain couples TRBV2 to TRBJ1-4; 7 bases align to TRBD1. CDR1 is SNHLY, CDR2 FYNNEI, per germline. V lost 8 bases and J lost 0; bases outside the gene matches: 0. The length of the CDR3 is 13 residues.

The chain uses TRBV28 and TRBJ1-1; D not certain. The CDR3 totals 12 residues. Germline CDR1 and CDR2: MDHEN and SYDVKM. The V end lost 1 base, the J end lost 8 bases, and 8 bases lay between the germline ends. The CDR3 loop is CASSLSSGEAFF. CDR3 sequence (DNA): TGTGCCAGCAGTTTATCTTCGGGGGAAGCTTTCTTT.

The rearrangement uses TRBV5-1 and TRBJ1-3; TRBD1 is a possible D gene (6 bases). Germline V lookup: CDR1 SGHRS, CDR2 YFSETQ. The V end was cut by 1 base, the J end by 9 bases, with 23 bases between. The CDR3 runs to 17 residues. CDR3 in amino acids: CASSLTTGTIGEGTIYF. CDR3 nucleotide sequence: TGCGCCAGCAGCTTGACGACCGGGACAATCGGCGAAGGCACCATATATTTT.

This rearrangement joins TRBV6-5 to TRBJ1-6, with D unclear. Germline assignment: CDR1 MNHEY and CDR2 SVGAGI. The length of the CDR3 is 15 residues. V was cut by 4 bases and J by 9 bases, with 16 bases left in between. In nucleotides, the CDR3 is TGTGCCAGCAGTTTACGGCAGGTTGGCTCTTCACCCCTCCACTTT. Encoded protein: CASSLRQVGSSPLHF.

The rearrangement joins TRBV7-2 to TRBJ2-1; 15 bases are shared with TRBD2. Trimming at V came to 6 bases and at J to 10 bases, leaving 7 bases not matched to a gene. The V gene's germline CDR1 is SGHTA and CDR2 FQGNSA. The CDR3 covers 15 residues. This CDR3 is CASSIGLAGGREQFF. The CDR3 region has the DNA TGTGCCAGCAGTATCGGACTAGCGGGAGGGAGGGAGCAGTTCTTC.

The chain uses TRBV19 and TRBJ1-4; tentatively, D is TRBD1 (6 bases). The V and J ends lost 7 bases and 5 bases respectively, with 11 bases between them. Germline lookup yields CDR1 LNHDA and CDR2 SQIVND (reference sequence). The CDR3 is made up of 13 amino acids. The CDR3 coding sequence is TGTGCCAGTACCAGGGGACACAATGAAAAACTGTTTTTT. Amino acids: CASTRGHNEKLFF.

The chain recombines TRBV10-3 with TRBJ2-1; tentative D call: TRBD1 (6 bases). CDR3 size: 13 residues. V was pared by 3 bases and J by 9 bases, with 12 bases between. CDR1 is ENHRY and CDR2 is SYGVKD in the germline V gene. The CDR3 coding sequence is TGTGCCATCAGTGAATTAGCCAGGGGTGAGCAGTTCTTC. Translating it yields CAISELARGEQFF.

The rearrangement uses TRBV4-1 and TRBJ2-5; 9 bases fit TRBD2. The germline gives CDR1 MGHRA, CDR2 YSYEKL. The CDR3 loop spans 18 amino acids. V was pared by 1 base and J by 5 bases, with 14 bases of the junction left unmatched. The DNA for the CDR3 is TGCGCCAGCAGCCAAGCTAAGGAGAGGCGGGGGGGTTGGGAGACCCAGTACTTC. Its protein is CASSQAKERRGGWETQYF.

The genes are TRBV6-2 or TRBV6-3 and TRBJ2-1, with TRBD2 matching 8 bases. Per the germline V gene, CDR1 is MNHEY and CDR2 is SVGEGT. This CDR3 region has 13 residues. Germline trimming cut 5 bases from V and 9 bases from J; bases unmatched to any gene: 6. CDR3 residues: CASSLREGGEQFF. The CDR3 bases are TGTGCCAGCAGTCTCCGGGAGGGCGGTGAGCAGTTCTTC.

The V gene is TRBV19, the J gene TRBJ2-1, with 7 bases lining up with TRBD1. CDR1 is LNHDA, CDR2 SQIVND, per germline (reference sequence). The V gene end was trimmed by 4 bases and the J gene end by 8 bases; junction bases not matched to a gene: 17. The CDR3 is 17 amino acids. The CDR3 here is CASSRSRGNVNRDEQFF. The CDR3 DNA is TGTGCCAGTAGTAGGAGCAGGGGGAATGTTAACAGGGATGAGCAGTTCTTC.

This clone was recorded once. The chain combines TRBV19 with TRBJ2-3, with D maybe TRBD1 (5 bases). The CDR3 runs to 14 residues. The germline V gene has CDR1 LNHDA and CDR2 SQIVND (reference sequence). V was shortened by 7 bases and J by 0 bases, with 11 bases between the two germline ends. CDR3 amino acids: CASMVGPSTDTQYF. The CDR3 bases are TGTGCCAGTATGGTGGGGCCCAGCACAGATACGCAGTATTTT.

The chain is built from TRBV7-9 and TRBJ1-1; D may be TRBD1 (6 bases). The CDR3 contains 15 residues. Germline V gives CDR1 SEHNR, CDR2 FQNEAQ (reference sequence). The V and J ends lost 5 bases and 0 bases respectively, with 13 bases between them. The CDR3 DNA follows: TGTGCCAGCAGCCCCCGACAGGACATGAACACTGAAGCTTTCTTT. Protein product: CASSPRQDMNTEAFF.

This clone was seen more than once but under ten times. The chain is built from TRBV19 and TRBJ2-7; the D gene is possibly TRBD2 (5 bases). The V gene's germline CDR1 is LNHDA and CDR2 SQIVND (reference sequence). Between the trimmed V and J ends, which lost 5 bases and 3 bases, there was a span of 11 bases. This CDR3 contains 13 residues. The CDR3 is CASSWQRNYEQYF. In DNA form, the CDR3 reads TGTGCCAGTAGTTGGCAGCGGAACTACGAGCAGTACTTC.

This chain connects TRBV18 to TRBJ2-2; D might be TRBD1 (6 bases). Germline loops: CDR1 KGHSH, CDR2 LQKENI. V lost 6 bases to trimming and J lost 5 bases, with 19 bases between them. The CDR3 spans 16 residues. CDR3 in DNA: TGTGCCAGCTCTGCCGGGCAAACAGGGCTGACCGGGGAGCTGTTTTTT. It encodes CASSAGQTGLTGELFF.